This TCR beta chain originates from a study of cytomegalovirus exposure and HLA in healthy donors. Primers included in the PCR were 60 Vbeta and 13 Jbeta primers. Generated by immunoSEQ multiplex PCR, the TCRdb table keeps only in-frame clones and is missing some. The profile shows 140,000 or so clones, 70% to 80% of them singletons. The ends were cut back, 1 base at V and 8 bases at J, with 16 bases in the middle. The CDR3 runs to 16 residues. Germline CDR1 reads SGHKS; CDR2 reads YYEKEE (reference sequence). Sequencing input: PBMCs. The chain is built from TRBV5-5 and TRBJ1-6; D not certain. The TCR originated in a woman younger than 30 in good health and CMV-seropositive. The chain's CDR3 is CASSLTPDSRDSPLHF. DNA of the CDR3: TGTGCCAGCAGCTTGACCCCAGACTCGAGGGATTCACCCCTCCACTTT.